This T cell receptor beta chain was profiled in a study of blood T cell repertoires in COVID-19. For the study at large: Specimens from acute and convalescent COVID-19 originated in the United States, Italy and Spain. T cells, B-cell-depleted T cells, or PBMCs provided the cDNA or gDNA that served as material.

As processed by the authors: Cell counts per sample came from amplifying reference gene primers. Repertoires were generated with immunoSEQ multiplex PCR, while TCRdb's copy carries only in-frame clones and drops some. V, J and clone size are taken as reported in that table, and D and trimming were inferred from the DNA itself. The sample shows tens of thousands of clones, 65% to 90% of them seen only once. The CDR3 loop spans 13 amino acids. With 4 bases removed from V and 8 bases from J, the gap between germline ends came to 14 bases. The specimen sequenced was peripheral blood. This sequence was found in a human donor in a cohort sampled during active COVID-19. The chain couples TRBV12-3 or TRBV12-4 to TRBJ1-2, with D possibly matching TRBD1 (6 bases). CDR3 protein: CASSSSGEFGYTF. The CDR3 region has the DNA TGTGCCAGCAGTTCATCAGGGGAATTCGGCTACACCTTC.